These 13 T cell receptor beta chains came from one sample sequenced in a study of blood T cell repertoires in COVID-19. Some clones are missing from TCRdb's copy, which holds only in-frame ones; the method was immunoSEQ multiplex PCR. Here the sample spans 67,000 or so clones, around 85% being singletons. Material: peripheral blood. These receptors came from a man aged 65 to 85 with acute or convalescent COVID-19.

This clone was seen ten or more times. This chain links TRBV19 with TRBJ2-2; a possible D gene is TRBD2 (6 bases). Looked up from germline, CDR1 is LNHDA and CDR2 is SQIVND (reference sequence). CDR3 length equals 16 residues. Trimming left V 2 bases short and J 0 bases short, with 10 bases between. The CDR3 is CASSIIGTSNTGELFF. CDR3 DNA sequence: TGTGCCAGTAGTATAATAGGGACTTCGAACACCGGGGAGCTGTTTTTT.

The rearrangement links TRBV28 to TRBJ2-2; maybe TRBD1 (5 bases). This CDR3 comprises 16 residues. Looked up from germline, CDR1 is MDHEN and CDR2 is SYDVKM. V shed 4 bases and J shed 3 bases, with 15 bases lying between them. CDR3 sequence reads: CASSSAGPRDTGELFF. For the CDR3, the DNA is TGTGCCAGCAGTTCGGCCGGGCCCAGGGACACCGGGGAGCTGTTTTTT.

The chain is built from TRBV3-1 (or the pseudogene TRBV3-2) and TRBJ2-7, with 13 bases aligning to TRBD2. CDR3 length: 15 residues. CDR1 is LGHDT, CDR2 YNNKEL, per germline (reference sequence). The ends lost 4 bases at V and 6 bases at J; junction bases unmatched: 6. The CDR3 loop reads CASSPGLAGVGEQYF. In DNA, the CDR3 is TGTGCCAGCAGCCCCGGACTAGCGGGAGTGGGCGAGCAGTACTTC.

This clone was recorded only once. This sequence joins TRBV5-1 and TRBJ2-5, with 7 bases that match TRBD2. This CDR3 contains 15 residues. Trimming at V came to 4 bases and at J to 0 bases, leaving 6 bases not matched to a gene. Germline V gene lookup returns CDR1 SGHRS and CDR2 YFSETQ. The CDR3 loop is CASSPMSGNQETQYF. DNA of the CDR3: TGCGCCAGCAGCCCGATGAGCGGGAACCAAGAGACCCAGTACTTC.

Written as DNA, the CDR3 is TGTGCCAGCAGTTCCCGGACTGCCATAGAGACCCAGTACTTC. It codes for CASSSRTAIETQYF. The chain recombines TRBV6-5 with TRBJ2-5, with D possibly TRBD2 on 5 matching bases. Germline values: CDR1 MNHEY, CDR2 SVGAGI. V dropped 4 bases and J dropped 4 bases, with 13 bases sitting between them. The CDR3 has 14 amino acids.

The J gene is TRBJ2-7, the V gene TRBV5-1, with a tentative D call TRBD1 (5 bases). CDR1 is SGHRS and CDR2 is YFSETQ in the germline V gene. The ends were cut back, 0 bases at V and 1 base at J, with 17 bases in the middle. The CDR3 runs to 17 residues. CDR3 in amino acids: CASSLGLGQAVSYEQYF. CDR3 sequence (DNA): TGCGCCAGCAGCTTGGGTCTGGGGCAGGCGGTATCCTACGAGCAGTACTTC.

V and J are TRBV2 and TRBJ1-6, with unresolved D. CDR3 length equals 17 residues. Germline CDR1 is SNHLY and CDR2 is FYNNEI. Trimming removed 2 bases from V and 9 bases from J, with 20 bases in between. The CDR3 DNA reads as TGTGCCAGCAGTGAACGGGTGTCAGCCATAGAAGGTTCACCCCTCCACTTT. Translated, it gives CASSERVSAIEGSPLHF.

The rearrangement links TRBV3-1 (or the pseudogene TRBV3-2) to TRBJ2-1; the match to TRBD2 covers 14 bases. With V trimmed by 3 bases and J by 8 bases, 3 bases remained unmatched. CDR3 size: 15 residues. The V gene's germline CDR1 is LGHDT and CDR2 YNNKEL (reference sequence). DNA for the CDR3: TGTGCCAGCAGCCACTCGACTAGCGGGAGGGATGAGCAGTTCTTC. This gives the protein CASSHSTSGRDEQFF.

This clone is categorized as hyperexpanded. The chain joins TRBV10-2 to TRBJ1-5, with 7 bases fitting TRBD1. V shed 0 bases and J 4 bases; nucleotides not matched to a gene: 0. The germline CDR1 and CDR2 sequences are WSHSY and SAAADI. The CDR3 extends over 14 amino acids. This chain's CDR3 is CASSESGQNQPQHF. CDR3 sequence (DNA): TGCGCCAGCAGTGAGTCGGGACAGAATCAGCCCCAGCATTTT.

This chain links TRBV27 with TRBJ2-3; D is undetermined. V lost 6 bases and J lost 3, with 13 bases in between. The CDR3 contains 14 residues. The V gene's germline CDR1 is MNHEY and CDR2 SMNVEV (reference sequence). CDR3 coding DNA: TGTGCCAGCAGCTTGCTTGCGCTAACAGATACGCAGTATTTT. Translated, it gives CASSLLALTDTQYF.

V and J are TRBV2 and TRBJ2-2; 10 bases align to TRBD1. V lost 7 bases to trimming and J lost 4 bases; unmatched junction nucleotides: 3. The CDR3 covers 14 residues. Germline V gene lookup returns CDR1 SNHLY and CDR2 FYNNEI. The CDR3 DNA is TGTGCCAGCAACGGACAGGGGGGCACCGGGGAGCTGTTTTTT. This gives the protein CASNGQGGTGELFF.

V and J are TRBV23-1 and TRBJ2-1, with 11 bases fitting TRBD2. TRBV23-1 is marked as an open reading frame, function uncertain. V shed 9 bases, J shed 6 bases, and the junction held 7 bases outside the gene matches. This CDR3 has 14 amino acids. The CDR3 protein is CARLGTSGPNEQFF. CDR3 DNA: TGCGCCAGACTTGGGACTAGCGGCCCCAATGAGCAGTTCTTC.

This rearrangement joins TRBV4-1 to TRBJ2-1, with D possibly TRBD2 on 5 matching bases. V shed 0 bases and J shed 3 bases, with 12 bases lying between them. The CDR3 has 16 amino acids. CDR1 and CDR2 (germline): MGHRA, YSYEKL. The CDR3 bases are TGCGCCAGCAGCCAAGAGTCCGGGATTAACTACAATGAGCAGTTCTTC. Amino acids: CASSQESGINYNEQFF.